This entry is about one T cell receptor (beta chain). This sample was taken from a study of blood T cell repertoires in COVID-19. Across the study: Both acute and convalescent COVID-19 samples were obtained from the United States, Italy and Spain. T cells, B-cell-depleted T cells, or PBMCs provided the cDNA or gDNA that served as material.

Assay used: immunoSEQ multiplex PCR; TCRdb lists only in-frame clones, some missing. Of around 170,000 clones detected, around 89% appear once; the ten largest clones hold 2.5% to 3.5%. The CDR3 extends over 15 amino acids. CDR1 and CDR2 from the germline V gene are SGHVS and FQNEAQ. Trimming stripped 6 bases from V and 4 bases from J, with 13 bases between. The source is a man in his sixties with acute or convalescent COVID-19. The sequenced sample was peripheral blood. This sequence joins TRBV7-8 and TRBJ1-6, with a tentative D call TRBD1 (5 bases). CDR3 loop: CASSSDRGYNSPLHF. The CDR3 coding sequence is TGTGCCAGCAGTTCAGACAGAGGATATAATTCACCCCTCCACTTT.